The entry below describes one T cell receptor (beta chain). The antigen it binds to is not known. There are no base qualities to consult, and no much larger clone falls within one base. A single peripheral blood draw of 95 to 150 mL on average was collected from each donor into heparinised tubes. A BD FACSAria II and a panel including CD45RO, CCR7, CD25, CD127, CD95 and CD27 were used to sort naive, central memory, regulatory and stem cell-like memory CD4+ T cells. All sorted populations exceeded 95% purity. PBMCs were separated immediately by Lymphoprep density gradient centrifugation and were stained directly, without being cultured. Samples were stained and sorted in pairs, with one healthy donor and one patient per experiment, so that batch effects were minimized. The entire amount of isolated RNA was reverse transcribed using the High Capacity cDNA Reverse Transcription Kit, so the sequenced TCRB transcripts were expressed ones. Deep immunoSEQ sequencing was applied to naive, central memory and regulatory T cell samples, giving an average of about 3.8 million total reads per sample. Sorted cells were lysed in RLT buffer, and RNA was extracted using DNase-treated RNeasy Micro or Mini kits according to cell number. Each cell subset was processed on its own to prevent cross-contamination, while patient and healthy donor samples were processed together. Using the immunoSEQ multiplex PCR, TCRB sequences were amplified from cDNA into 87-bp fragments spanning the CDR3 region. The amplicons were sequenced using the Illumina HiSeq platform. The authors processed their data as follows. PCR bias was computationally corrected using synthetic template baselines, reads within Hamming distance 2 were collapsed, and singletons that could not be merged were discarded. Reads were aligned to IMGT to assign V, D and J genes, CDR3 length, and insertions or deletions at six rearrangement sites. Within each subset, clonotype counts were normalized to the number of sorted cells before true diversity and Gini coefficients were calculated with the tcR R package. The overlap coefficient, calculated on TCRB nucleotide sequences, was used to quantify repertoire sharing. TCRdb took over this immuneACCESS table, retaining in-frame rearrangements with V and J assigned. Such tables are incomplete; in checked studies, under half of the missing clones stem from an unresolved V gene, and the remainder is unexplained. For V, J and clone size, that table is used; D and trimming come from the DNA. Counted in this sample were about 150,000 clones; roughly 7.1% of them appeared once. The ten largest account for 0.94% of the sample.

The sample belongs to a study of beta chain features in type 1 diabetes (dated by TCRdb to 2016 to 2019). About the full investigation: Patients and healthy donors did not differ in mean age, gender distribution, total cell number or subset yield. A total of 107,917,701 sorted cells were examined across all samples, and a strong correlation was observed between cell number per subset and RNA yield. Naive and central memory subsets were obtained from all 30 or so donors, but regulatory and stem cell-like memory subsets were isolated from only 8 patients and about 8 healthy donors. The study compared the TCRB repertoires of sorted circulating CD4+ T cell subsets in recently diagnosed type 1 diabetes patients with those in matched healthy donors. Here is what the overall study found, with its caveats: PCR may preferentially amplify shorter templates, but because patient and control samples were amplified and corrected together, any resulting skew would affect both groups equally. Because small numbers of individuals were included in the HLA sub-analyses, any influence of HLA type on TCRB rearrangement was left unresolved. Type 1 diabetes patients showed a moderate but significant shortening of TCRB CDR3 length in all four CD4+ subsets. At VDJ recombination sites, type 1 diabetes patients had fewer insertions and more deleted nucleotides, which implies abnormalities in thymic rearrangement. The naive, central memory and regulatory TCRB repertoires appeared to resemble one another more closely among patients than among healthy donors. Because cDNA rather than genomic DNA was sequenced, highly expressing activated cells could have been over-represented, although no difference in activation and CD3 levels was found between groups.

Trimming removed 3 bases from V and 8 bases from J, leaving 10 bases between the germline ends. Sequences SGHAT (CDR1) and FQNNGV (CDR2) are obtained from the germline V gene. Its CDR3 holds 12 amino acids, cysteine through phenylalanine. This entry keeps only the CDR3 DNA: 36 bases, framed from base 1. Sequenced input: central memory CD4+ T cells from blood. The chain is assembled from TRBV11-2 and TRBJ1-2; TRBD1 is a weak D gene call, 5 bases matching. This TCR came from a woman aged 40-49 years with type 1 diabetes. The CDR3 protein is CASSFQDKGYTF. The bases are TGTGCCAGCAGCTTTCAGGACAAGGGCTACACCTTC.